The clone carrying this T cell receptor (beta chain) showed up many times. Its cognate antigen is unknown. Documented time point: newly diagnosed GD, antithyroid drugs for less than 3 months. RNA from PBMCs was the source of the TCR library. The ends were cut back, 6 bases at V and 2 bases at J, with 14 bases in the middle. The CDR3 is 14 amino acids. This sample is drawn from a study of regulatory T cells in long-lasting Graves disease. Study-level findings and limits: Newly diagnosed patients had higher TCR diversity than persistent Graves' patients did. With persistent disease, TRBV28, TRBJ1-2 and TRBJ2-5 were the favored segments.

Libraries of TCR beta came from iRepertoire HTBI primers plus Arm-PCR of CDR3 regions. TCRdb re-called the multiplex PCR reads with MiXCR, one entry per CDR3 protein. The data contain approximately 470,000 distinct CDR3 sequences, around 15% of them seen just once; the ten biggest clones take up 9.5% to 15%. The same sample was also studied in work on T cells in Graves' hyperthyroidism and ophthalmopathy. Turning to that study: Diagnostic decisions used clinical symptoms, serum thyroxine and TRAb, thyroid ultrasound and orbital computed tomography. The TCR CDR3 was amplified in a first-round RT-PCR using the HTBI primer set.

The chain joins TRBV12-3 or TRBV12-4 to TRBJ2-7; D unclear. This TCR was recovered from a man aged 40-49 years with Graves disease. Sequencing was performed on peripheral blood mononuclear cells (PBMCs), taken at new diagnosis, from a patient treated with antithyroid drugs. This CDR3 reads CASRLSGRAYEQYF. CDR3 DNA: TGTGCCAGCAGGTTGTCCGGAAGGGCCTACGAGCAGTACTTC.